This T cell receptor beta chain was identified in a study of T-cell memory formation after mild COVID-19. A word on this clonotype: Its antigen is as yet unknown.

General study points: Contracting clones localized mainly to CM and EM when CD4+ and mainly to EMRA when CD8+.

Trimming at V came to 1 base and at J to 8 bases, leaving 6 bases not matched to a gene. Germline V lookup: CDR1 LGHNA, CDR2 YSLEER. This CDR3 comprises 15 residues. TCR alpha and TCR beta cDNA libraries carrying sample barcodes and UMIs were produced by 5'RACE using constant-segment primers. Each CDR3 protein is one row after TCRdb ran MiXCR on the 5' RACE reads. This repertoire shows roughly 480,000 distinct CDR3 sequences, around a quarter found once; its top ten account for about 12%. The sample taken for sequencing was PBMCs or a T cell subset sorted from them (not recorded which). The sequence came from an adult woman who had mild COVID-19 (a few samples of this study predate the infection). Cell type and time point are not known. This chain connects TRBV4-3 to TRBJ2-1; 9 bases map to TRBD1. The CDR3 is CASSQGQGEAYEQFF. The CDR3 DNA reads as TGCGCCAGCAGCCAAGGACAGGGGGAAGCCTATGAGCAGTTCTTC.